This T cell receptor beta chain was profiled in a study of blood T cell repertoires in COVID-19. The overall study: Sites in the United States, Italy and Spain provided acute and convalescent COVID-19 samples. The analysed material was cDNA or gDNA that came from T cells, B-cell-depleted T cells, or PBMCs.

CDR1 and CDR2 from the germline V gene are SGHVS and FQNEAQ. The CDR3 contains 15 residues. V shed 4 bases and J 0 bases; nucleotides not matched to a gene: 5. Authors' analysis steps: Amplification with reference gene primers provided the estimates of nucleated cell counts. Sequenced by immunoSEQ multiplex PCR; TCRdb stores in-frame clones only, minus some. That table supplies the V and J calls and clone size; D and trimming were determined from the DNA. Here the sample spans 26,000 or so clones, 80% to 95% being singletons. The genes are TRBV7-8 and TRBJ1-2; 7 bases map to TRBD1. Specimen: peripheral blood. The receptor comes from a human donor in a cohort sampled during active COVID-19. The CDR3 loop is CASSSQGRSNYGYTF. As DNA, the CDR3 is TGTGCCAGCAGCTCACAGGGGCGTTCTAACTATGGCTACACCTTC.